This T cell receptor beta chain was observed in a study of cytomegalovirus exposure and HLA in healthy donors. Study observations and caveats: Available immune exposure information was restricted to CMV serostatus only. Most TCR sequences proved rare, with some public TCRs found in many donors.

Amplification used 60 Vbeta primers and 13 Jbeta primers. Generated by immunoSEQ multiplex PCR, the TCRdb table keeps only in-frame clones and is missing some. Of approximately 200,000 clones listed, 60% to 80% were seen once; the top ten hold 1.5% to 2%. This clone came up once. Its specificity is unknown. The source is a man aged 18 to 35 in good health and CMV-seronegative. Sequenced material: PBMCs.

The CDR3 sequence: CASSLAGEATEQYF. The CDR3 nucleotides are TGTGCCAGCAGCTTGGCCGGGGAGGCTACCGAGCAGTACTTC. The chain recombines TRBV5-4 with TRBJ2-7, with a possible D match to TRBD2 (6 bases). The CDR3 spans 14 residues. Germline lookup yields CDR1 SGHNT and CDR2 YYREEE (reference sequence). Trimming removed 0 bases from V and 6 bases from J, with 13 bases in between.